These 26 T cell receptor beta chains share one sample of origin, sequenced in a study of neoadjuvant anti-PD-1 for oral cavity cancer. Using immunoSEQ multiplex PCR, the repertoire was profiled, and TCRdb retains in-frame clones only, with some absent. The sample contains approximately 68,000 clones, about nine tenths of which appear only once. Time point noted: after neoadjuvant nivolumab, at surgical resection. The sequencing here drew on PBMCs, taken after nivolumab (anti-PD-1) treatment. The receptors here all came from a person aged 35-80 years with oral cavity squamous cell carcinoma.

The chain combines TRBV15 with TRBJ2-1; D possibly corresponds to TRBD2 (5 bases). V lost 10 bases and J lost 8, with 18 bases in between. Germline CDR1 is LNHNV and CDR2 is YYDKDF (reference sequence). The CDR3 consists of 13 residues. The DNA for the CDR3 is TGTGCCAGCCAACTAGACGGAGATTATGAGCAGTTCTTC. Translation: CASQLDGDYEQFF.

This rearrangement joins TRBV5-1 to TRBJ2-1, with a weak D call TRBD2 (5 bases). The CDR3 has 15 residues. V lost 5 bases and J lost 0, with 12 bases in between. Germline lookup yields CDR1 SGHRS and CDR2 YFSETQ. CDR3 sequence (DNA): TGCGCCAGCAGGATCCCCGGGGTCTCCTACAATGAGCAGTTCTTC. This codes for CASRIPGVSYNEQFF.

The J gene is TRBJ1-2, the V gene TRBV4-1; TRBD1 aligns across 7 bases. The CDR3 covers 14 residues. V was pared by 0 bases and J by 8 bases, with 6 bases of the junction left unmatched. Germline V gives CDR1 MGHRA, CDR2 YSYEKL. CDR3: CASSQDRAGGGYTF. The CDR3 DNA sequence: TGCGCCAGCAGCCAAGATCGGGCAGGGGGAGGCTACACCTTC.

This clone was seen once. The V call is TRBV10-2, the J call TRBJ1-3; no reliable D call. CDR3 size: 12 residues. V lost 8 bases and J lost 4, with 9 bases in between. CDR1 is WSHSY, CDR2 SAAADI, per germline. This CDR3 is CASRQAGNTIYF. CDR3 DNA sequence: TGCGCCAGCCGGCAGGCAGGAAACACCATATATTTT.

V and J are TRBV5-4 and TRBJ2-1; TRBD1 agrees at 10 bases. J lost 4 bases, V lost 6 bases, and 16 bases had no gene match. Germline V gives CDR1 SGHNT, CDR2 YYREEE (reference sequence). There are 18 residues in the CDR3. CDR3 loop: CASNKRRTRQGAYNEQFF. The DNA for the CDR3 is TGTGCCAGCAACAAGAGAAGGACGAGACAGGGGGCATACAATGAGCAGTTCTTC.

The gene calls are TRBV7-6 and TRBJ1-1; no firm D call. V lost 2 bases and J lost 3, with 10 bases in between. CDR1 and CDR2 (germline): SGHVS, FNYEAQ. The CDR3 runs 14 residues. In DNA form, the CDR3 reads TGTGCCAGCAGCTTACGAGGGTTGCACACTGAAGCTTTCTTT. This codes for CASSLRGLHTEAFF. The full variable domain, in which reference TRBV7-6 and TRBJ1-1 provide the parts outside the CDR3, is GAGVSQSPRYKVTKRGQDVALRCDPISGHVSLYWYRQALGQGPEFLTYFNYEAQQDKSGLPNDRFSAERPEGSISTLTIQRTEQRDSAMYRCASSLRGLHTEAFFGQGTRLTVV.

This clone showed up just a few times. This chain links TRBV6-1 with TRBJ2-5, with D unresolved. Trimming shortened V by 2 bases and J by 4 bases, and 11 bases separated the two germline ends. This CDR3 has 14 amino acids. CDR1 is MNHNS, CDR2 SASEGT, per germline. This CDR3 is CASSEIRSPETQYF. The CDR3 DNA reads TGTGCCAGCAGTGAAATCAGGAGCCCAGAGACCCAGTACTTC.

This chain uses TRBV15 with TRBJ2-5; D is unresolved. The CDR3 runs 18 residues. V dropped 0 bases and J dropped 4 bases, with 21 bases sitting between them. Germline V gene lookup returns CDR1 LNHNV and CDR2 YYDKDF (reference sequence). The CDR3 reads CATSRDYASLRKGETQYF. For the CDR3, the DNA is TGTGCCACCAGCAGAGATTATGCGTCCCTACGAAAAGGAGAGACCCAGTACTTC.

This sequence joins TRBV30 and TRBJ2-3; no firm D call. Germline V gene data show CDR1 as GTSNPN and CDR2 as SVGIG (reference sequence). The germline V and J ends were trimmed by 4 bases and 2 bases, with 10 bases remaining between them. There are 13 residues in the CDR3. Here the CDR3 DNA reads TGTGCCTGGACGGAGAGAAACACAGATACGCAGTATTTT. Its protein is CAWTERNTDTQYF.

This chain joins TRBV5-1 and TRBJ2-3; tentative D call: TRBD1 (6 bases). Trimming left V 7 bases short and J 2 bases short, with 11 bases between. Germline lookup yields CDR1 SGHRS and CDR2 YFSETQ. The length of the CDR3 is 13 residues. The CDR3 loop is CASRRTDTDTQYF. CDR3 bases: TGCGCCAGCCGTCGGACAGACACAGATACGCAGTATTTT. Complete variable domain (other parts from reference TRBV5-1 and TRBJ2-3): KAGVTQTPRYLIKTRGQQVTLSCSPISGHRSVSWYQQTPGQGLQFLFEYFSETQRNKGNFPGRFSGRQFSNSRSEMNVSTLELGDSALYLCASRRTDTDTQYFGPGTRLTVL.

This clone was counted only a few times. This chain links TRBV5-1 with TRBJ2-7; a weak D match, TRBD1 (6 bases). This CDR3 contains 13 residues. Per germline, CDR1 SGHRS and CDR2 YFSETQ. Trimming shortened V by 4 bases and J by 2 bases, and 10 bases separated the two germline ends. CDR3 nucleotides: TGCGCCAGCAGCAGGACAGACGCCTACGAGCAGTACTTC. It codes for CASSRTDAYEQYF. Drawing the rest from reference TRBV5-1 and TRBJ2-7, the complete variable domain is KAGVTQTPRYLIKTRGQQVTLSCSPISGHRSVSWYQQTPGQGLQFLFEYFSETQRNKGNFPGRFSGRQFSNSRSEMNVSTLELGDSALYLCASSRTDAYEQYFGPGTRLTVT.

The chain recombines TRBV5-4 with TRBJ2-7; no clear D gene. This CDR3 spans 14 amino acids. V lost 4 bases and J lost 3, with 14 bases in between. In germline, CDR1 is SGHNT, CDR2 YYREEE (reference sequence). The CDR3 sequence: CASSPRTQSYEQYF. DNA of the CDR3: TGTGCCAGCAGCCCGAGAACACAGAGCTACGAGCAGTACTTC. Full variable domain (remainder filled in from reference TRBV5-4 and TRBJ2-7): ETGVTQSPTHLIKTRGQQVTLRCSSQSGHNTVSWYQQALGQGPQFIFQYYREEENGRGNFPPRFSGLQFPNYSSELNVNALELDDSALYLCASSPRTQSYEQYFGPGTRLTVT.

The CDR3 region has the DNA TGCGCCAGCAGTGAGACCCGTGAAAAACTGTTTTTT. It codes for CASSETREKLFF. This rearrangement joins TRBV10-2 to TRBJ1-4; no firm D call. Germline V gene lookup returns CDR1 WSHSY and CDR2 SAAADI. The CDR3 is made up of 12 amino acids. V was shortened by 2 bases and J by 7 bases, with 5 bases between the two germline ends.

CDR3 bases: TGTGCCAGCAGCTTGTTTGAGGGAGCTGGAAACACCATATATTTT. This codes for CASSLFEGAGNTIYF. The chain is built from TRBV5-6 and TRBJ1-3, with no clear D. Trimming pared 1 base from V and 2 bases from J, leaving 10 bases between. Looked up from germline, CDR1 is SGHDT and CDR2 is YYEEEE. The length of the CDR3 is 15 residues.

Points on this clone: The same CDR3 arises from other DNA sequences in this sample as well. This chain uses TRBV5-1 with TRBJ2-5; D is unresolved. This CDR3 has 13 amino acids. Trimming shortened V by 4 bases and J by 5 bases, and 12 bases separated the two germline ends. Germline lookup yields CDR1 SGHRS and CDR2 YFSETQ. Here the CDR3 reads CASSLGAGETQYF. In DNA, the CDR3 is TGCGCCAGCAGCCTTGGCGCCGGGGAGACCCAGTACTTC. The complete variable domain, with remaining parts taken from reference TRBV5-1 and TRBJ2-5, reads KAGVTQTPRYLIKTRGQQVTLSCSPISGHRSVSWYQQTPGQGLQFLFEYFSETQRNKGNFPGRFSGRQFSNSRSEMNVSTLELGDSALYLCASSLGAGETQYFGPGTRLLVL.

The J gene is TRBJ2-1, the V gene TRBV7-9; D is perhaps TRBD2 (6 bases). Germline CDR1 is SEHNR and CDR2 is FQNEAQ (reference sequence). The CDR3 extends over 16 amino acids. The germline V and J ends were trimmed by 8 bases and 0 bases, with 17 bases remaining between them. The CDR3, as DNA: TGTGCCAGCCACGGGCGGCGGGATAGCTCCTACAATGAGCAGTTCTTC. This encodes CASHGRRDSSYNEQFF.

J is TRBJ1-1 and V is TRBV5-1; tentative D call: TRBD1 (6 bases). The V end was cut by 1 base, the J end by 4 bases, with 11 bases between. In germline, CDR1 is SGHRS, CDR2 YFSETQ. The CDR3 spans 14 residues. CDR3 bases: TGCGCCAGCAGCTTGAACACAGGGAGCACTGAAGCTTTCTTT. Protein product: CASSLNTGSTEAFF.

This clone was counted a single time. V is TRBV7-9 and J is TRBJ2-3; D perhaps matches TRBD2 (7 bases). CDR1 is SEHNR and CDR2 is FQNEAQ in the germline V gene (reference sequence). Trimming shortened V by 7 bases and J by 6 bases, and 11 bases separated the two germline ends. The CDR3 length is 12 residues. CDR3 amino acids: CASKGGLDTQYF. CDR3 sequence (DNA): TGTGCCAGCAAGGGGGGGTTGGATACGCAGTATTTT.

The sample holds one count of this clone. This chain uses TRBV19 with TRBJ2-7; 12 nucleotides align to TRBD2. The CDR3 loop spans 15 amino acids. From germline, CDR1 is LNHDA and CDR2 SQIVND (reference sequence). V gave up 6 bases and J gave up 1 base; unmatched junction bases: 4. CDR3 sequence reads: CASRRTSGTSYEQYF. CDR3 nucleotide sequence: TGTGCCAGTAGACGGACTAGCGGGACGTCCTACGAGCAGTACTTC.

The DNA for the CDR3 is TGTGCCAGTAGTTTCACAAGTGGAGGCTACACCTTC. Its translation is CASSFTSGGYTF. The chain joins TRBV19 to TRBJ1-2, with D unresolved. Trimming removed 5 bases from V and 8 bases from J, with 12 bases in between. The V gene's germline CDR1 is LNHDA and CDR2 SQIVND (reference sequence). CDR3 size: 12 residues.

This chain uses TRBV14 with TRBJ2-3; D is undetermined. Trimming took 4 bases from V and 4 from J, leaving 12 bases between them. The CDR3 is made up of 14 amino acids. Germline V CDR1 and CDR2: SGHDN, FVKESK. CDR3 protein: CASSLIWKADTQYF. Written as DNA, the CDR3 is TGTGCCAGCAGCCTAATCTGGAAGGCAGATACGCAGTATTTT.

The chain is built from TRBV10-2 and TRBJ1-2, with D hard to call. Per germline, CDR1 WSHSY and CDR2 SAAADI. The CDR3 covers 12 residues. The V gene lost 2 bases and the J gene lost 3 bases, with 4 bases spanning the gap. The CDR3 coding sequence is TGCGCCAGCAGTGAGAGGGACTATGGCTACACCTTC. This gives the protein CASSERDYGYTF.

This clone has a handful of counts. The V gene is TRBV27, the J gene TRBJ1-5, with a tentative D call TRBD1 (5 bases). This CDR3 comprises 15 residues. Germline values: CDR1 MNHEY, CDR2 SMNVEV (reference sequence). V lost 0 bases, J lost 6 bases, and 12 bases lay in between. The CDR3 DNA reads TGTGCCAGCAGTTTATCGATCGGGGGGGGTCAGCCCCAGCATTTT. This translates into CASSLSIGGGQPQHF.

This clone has more than one count but fewer than ten. This chain links TRBV29-1 with TRBJ1-2, with 7 bases aligning to TRBD1. Germline V gene sequence: CDR1 SQVTM, CDR2 ANQGSEA. V lost 7 bases, J lost 2 bases, and 10 bases stayed unmatched. This CDR3 spans 14 amino acids. DNA for the CDR3: TGCAGCGCCTCCAGTTCGACAGGGAACTATGGCTACACCTTC. It translates to CSASSSTGNYGYTF.

The chain combines TRBV5-1 with TRBJ2-2, with a possible D match to TRBD1 (6 bases). V lost 1 base and J 3 bases, leaving 10 bases between the germline ends. Germline loops: CDR1 SGHRS, CDR2 YFSETQ. The CDR3 spans 15 residues. The CDR3: CASSLPSGDTGELFF. The CDR3 nucleotides read TGCGCCAGCAGCTTGCCTTCAGGGGACACCGGGGAGCTGTTTTTT.

J is TRBJ1-5 and V is TRBV19; D not certain. This CDR3 spans 14 amino acids. Germline CDR1 LNHDA, CDR2 SQIVND (reference sequence). Trimming cost V 4 bases and J 0 bases, with 7 bases left between them. CDR3: CASSKAYSNQPQHF. The DNA of the CDR3 is TGTGCCAGTAGTAAAGCGTATAGCAATCAGCCCCAGCATTTT.